The entry below gives a single T cell receptor (beta chain) sequence along with its context. Its target is unknown. The record originates from a study of blood T cells in healthy people across ages. Study-wide results and caveats: TCR beta diversity correlated strongly with naive T cell percentage.

Per germline, CDR1 DFQATT and CDR2 SNEGSKA (reference sequence). V shed 5 bases and J shed 6 bases, with 20 bases lying between them. CDR3 length: 14 amino acids. A second roughly 6 to 12 cycle PCR used barcoded and J-beta primers. TCRdb reanalysed the 5' RACE reads using MiXCR and keeps one entry per CDR3 protein. The sample gives approximately 700,000 distinct CDR3 sequences, 32% of which show up once; over 15% is in the top ten. The TCR sequence derives from a woman of 80 years or more in good health. Sequenced material: blood. V gene TRBV20-1 combines with J gene TRBJ2-7; the D gene is possibly TRBD2 (6 bases). This CDR3 is CSADPGGKGGEQYF. CDR3 DNA sequence: TGCAGTGCTGACCCCGGGGGAAAAGGTGGCGAGCAGTACTTC.